A selection of T cell receptor beta chains follows, all from one sample in a study of T-cell reconstitution after alpha-beta-depleted transplantation in children. TCRdb re-called the PCR reads through MiXCR, storing one row per CDR3 protein. This sample yields a few hundred thousand distinct CDR3 sequences, of which roughly 27% are seen a single time; around a third belongs to the top ten. This material consisted of PBMCs, taken before TCRalphabeta/CD19-depleted stem cell transplant. The receptors stem from a boy under three years old with Wiskott-Aldrich syndrome, due to receive a stem cell transplant. CDR3s include the opening cysteine and the closing phenylalanine or tryptophan. The D gene is left open where the match is weak. The size entry is marked missing in some rows and otherwise reads once, few, many or a size class.

v_call: TRBV7-7
j_call: TRBJ2-2
clone_size: once
d_call: NA
cdr3_aa: CASSNRLGGELFF
cdr3_nt: TGTGCCAGCAGCAACAGGTTGGGCGGGGAGCTGTTTTTT

v_call: TRBV14
j_call: TRBJ2-3
clone_size: NA
d_call: NA
cdr3_aa: CASSPRVVTDTQYF
cdr3_nt: TGTGCCAGCAGCCCACGGGTAGTCACAGATACGCAGTATTTT

v_call: TRBV5-1
j_call: TRBJ2-1
clone_size: few
d_call: NA
cdr3_aa: CASSNSWGDEQFF
cdr3_nt: TGCGCCAGCAGCAACTCTTGGGGCGATGAGCAGTTCTTC

v_call: TRBV15
j_call: TRBJ2-1
clone_size: few
d_call: NA
cdr3_aa: CATSRQFAGNEQFF
cdr3_nt: TGTGCCACCAGCAGGCAGTTCGCGGGAAATGAGCAGTTCTTC

v_call: TRBV3-1
j_call: TRBJ2-7
clone_size: few
d_call: TRBD2
cdr3_aa: CASSQVGLHYEQYF
cdr3_nt: TGTGCCAGCAGCCAAGTGGGACTACACTACGAGCAGTACTTC

v_call: TRBV10-3
j_call: TRBJ2-7
clone_size: NA
d_call: NA
cdr3_aa: CAISVGGQLGDEQYF
cdr3_nt: TGTGCCATCAGTGTTGGGGGGCAGCTTGGGGACGAGCAGTACTTC

v_call: TRBV7-2
j_call: TRBJ2-1
clone_size: NA
d_call: TRBD2
cdr3_aa: CASSLGSGDWDYNEQFF
cdr3_nt: TGTGCCAGCAGCTTAGGAAGCGGGGATTGGGATTACAATGAGCAGTTCTTC

v_call: TRBV21-1
j_call: TRBJ2-1
clone_size: NA
d_call: NA
cdr3_aa: CASNSRKRGRKEQFF
cdr3_nt: TGTGCCAGCAACTCGAGGAAGCGTGGCAGGAAGGAGCAGTTCTTC

v_call: TRBV7-8
j_call: TRBJ1-1
clone_size: NA
d_call: NA
cdr3_aa: CASSSLSWDTEAFF
cdr3_nt: TGTGCCAGCAGCTCCCTCTCGTGGGATACTGAAGCTTTCTTT

v_call: TRBV2
j_call: TRBJ1-2
clone_size: NA
d_call: NA
cdr3_aa: CASSVEKIGYTF
cdr3_nt: TGTGCCAGCAGTGTGGAAAAGATTGGCTACACCTTC

v_call: TRBV11-2
j_call: TRBJ2-1
clone_size: NA
d_call: NA
cdr3_aa: CASSLVVLKERIYNEQFF
cdr3_nt: TGTGCCAGCAGCTTAGTGGTTCTTAAGGAGCGGATATACAATGAGCAGTTCTTC

v_call: TRBV7-2
j_call: TRBJ1-4
clone_size: NA
d_call: NA
cdr3_aa: CASSLGGQRNEKLFF
cdr3_nt: TGTGCCAGCAGCTTAGGTGGGCAGCGTAATGAAAAACTGTTTTTT

v_call: TRBV4-1
j_call: TRBJ2-1
clone_size: few
d_call: NA
cdr3_aa: CASSQVGGGDEQFF
cdr3_nt: TGCGCCAGCAGCCAAGTAGGGGGTGGGGATGAGCAGTTCTTC

v_call: TRBV20-1
j_call: TRBJ2-5
clone_size: NA
d_call: TRBD2
cdr3_aa: CSAPGTSGRAGETQYF
cdr3_nt: TGCAGTGCTCCGGGGACTAGCGGGAGAGCAGGGGAGACCCAGTACTTC

v_call: TRBV10-3
j_call: TRBJ1-2
clone_size: few
d_call: NA
cdr3_aa: CAISVSRDGYTF
cdr3_nt: TGTGCCATCAGTGTTTCCAGGGATGGCTACACCTTC

v_call: TRBV20-1
j_call: TRBJ2-7
clone_size: NA
d_call: TRBD2
cdr3_aa: CSARALAGDPYEQYF
cdr3_nt: TGCAGTGCTAGAGCACTAGCGGGAGATCCCTACGAGCAGTACTTC